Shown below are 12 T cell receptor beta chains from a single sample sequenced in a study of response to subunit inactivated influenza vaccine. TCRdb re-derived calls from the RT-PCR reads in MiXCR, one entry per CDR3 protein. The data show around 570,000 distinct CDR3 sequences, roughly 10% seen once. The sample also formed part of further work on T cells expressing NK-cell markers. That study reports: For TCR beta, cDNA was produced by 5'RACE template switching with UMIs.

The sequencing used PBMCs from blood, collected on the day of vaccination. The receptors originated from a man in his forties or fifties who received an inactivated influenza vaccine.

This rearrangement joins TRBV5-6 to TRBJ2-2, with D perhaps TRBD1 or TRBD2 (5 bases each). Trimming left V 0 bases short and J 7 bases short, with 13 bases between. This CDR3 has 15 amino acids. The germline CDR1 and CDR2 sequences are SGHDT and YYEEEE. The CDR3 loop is CASSLEGPRSGELFF. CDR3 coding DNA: TGTGCCAGCAGCTTGGAGGGACCCAGAAGCGGGGAGCTGTTTTTT.

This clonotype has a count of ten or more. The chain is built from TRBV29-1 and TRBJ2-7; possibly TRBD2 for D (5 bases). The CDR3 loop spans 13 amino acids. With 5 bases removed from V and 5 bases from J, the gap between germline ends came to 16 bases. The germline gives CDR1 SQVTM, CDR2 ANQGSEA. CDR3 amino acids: CSVLGRGSHEQYF. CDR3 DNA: TGCAGCGTTTTGGGTCGGGGTAGTCACGAGCAGTACTTC.

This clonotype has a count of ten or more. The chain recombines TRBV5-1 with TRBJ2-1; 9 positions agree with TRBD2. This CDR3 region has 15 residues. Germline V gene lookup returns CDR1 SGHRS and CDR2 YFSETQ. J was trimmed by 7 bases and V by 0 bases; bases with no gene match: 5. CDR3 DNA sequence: TGCGCCAGCAGCTTGGAAGGCGGGAGGGGTAATGAGCAGTTCTTC. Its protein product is CASSLEGGRGNEQFF. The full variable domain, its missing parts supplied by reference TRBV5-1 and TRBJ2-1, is KAGVTQTPRYLIKTRGQQVTLSCSPISGHRSVSWYQQTPGQGLQFLFEYFSETQRNKGNFPGRFSGRQFSNSRSEMNVSTLELGDSALYLCASSLEGGRGNEQFFGPGTRLTVL.

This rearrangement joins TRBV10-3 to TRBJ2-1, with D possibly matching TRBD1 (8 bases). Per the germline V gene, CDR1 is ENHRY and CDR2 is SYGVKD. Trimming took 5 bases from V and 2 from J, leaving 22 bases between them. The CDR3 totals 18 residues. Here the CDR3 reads CAISPHGQGGRAYNEQFF. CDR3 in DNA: TGTGCCATCAGTCCCCACGGACAGGGAGGGAGGGCCTACAATGAGCAGTTCTTC.

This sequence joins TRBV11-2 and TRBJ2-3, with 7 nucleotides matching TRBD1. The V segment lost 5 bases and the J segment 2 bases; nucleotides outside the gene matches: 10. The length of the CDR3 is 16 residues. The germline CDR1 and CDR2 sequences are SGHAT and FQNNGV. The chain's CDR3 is CASSPSTGENTDTQYF. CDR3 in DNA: TGTGCCAGCAGCCCGTCCACAGGGGAAAACACAGATACGCAGTATTTT.

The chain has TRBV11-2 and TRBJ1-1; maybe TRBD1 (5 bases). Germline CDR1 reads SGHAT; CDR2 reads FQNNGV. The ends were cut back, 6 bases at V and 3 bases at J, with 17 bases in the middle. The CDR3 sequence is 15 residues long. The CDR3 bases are TGTGCCAGCAGAAATAGGGGCCAGGGTTACACTGAAGCTTTCTTT. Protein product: CASRNRGQGYTEAFF.

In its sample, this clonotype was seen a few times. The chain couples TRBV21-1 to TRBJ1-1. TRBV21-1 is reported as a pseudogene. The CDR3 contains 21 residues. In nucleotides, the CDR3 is TGTGCCAGCAGCACTGTTGGCCTAAGTAAAAGGCCGGTCTTAATGAACACTGAAGCTTTCTTT. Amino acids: CASSTVGLSKRPVLMNTEAFF.

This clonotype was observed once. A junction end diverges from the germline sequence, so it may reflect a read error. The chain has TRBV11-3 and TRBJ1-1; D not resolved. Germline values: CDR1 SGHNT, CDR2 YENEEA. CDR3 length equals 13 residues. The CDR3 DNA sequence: TGTGCCAGCAGCTTAATGATGAACACTCAAGCTTTCTTT. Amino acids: CASSLMMNTQAFF.

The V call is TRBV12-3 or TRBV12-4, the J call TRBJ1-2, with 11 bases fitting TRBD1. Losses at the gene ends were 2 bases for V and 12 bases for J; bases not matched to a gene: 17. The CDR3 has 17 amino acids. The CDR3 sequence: CASSLTYTGQGAFKNTF. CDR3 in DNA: TGTGCCAGCAGTTTAACATACACTGGACAGGGGGCTTTCAAAAACACCTTC.

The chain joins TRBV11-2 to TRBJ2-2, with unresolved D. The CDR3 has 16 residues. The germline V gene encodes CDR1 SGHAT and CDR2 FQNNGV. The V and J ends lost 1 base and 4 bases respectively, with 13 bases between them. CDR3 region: CASSLVGPPGTGELFF. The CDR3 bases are TGTGCCAGCAGCTTAGTTGGGCCTCCCGGCACCGGGGAGCTGTTTTTT. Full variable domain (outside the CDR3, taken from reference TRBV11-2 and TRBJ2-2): EAGVAQSPRYKIIEKRQSVAFWCNPISGHATLYWYQQILGQGPKLLIQFQNNGVVDDSQLPKDRFSAERLKGVDSTLKIQPAKLEDSAVYLCASSLVGPPGTGELFFGEGSRLTVL.

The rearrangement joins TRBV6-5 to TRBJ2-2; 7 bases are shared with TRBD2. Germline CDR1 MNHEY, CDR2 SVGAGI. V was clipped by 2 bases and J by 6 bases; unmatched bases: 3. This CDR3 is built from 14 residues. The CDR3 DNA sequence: TGTGCCAGCAGTTACCGGGGGAGGGCCGGGGAGCTGTTTTTT. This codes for CASSYRGRAGELFF.

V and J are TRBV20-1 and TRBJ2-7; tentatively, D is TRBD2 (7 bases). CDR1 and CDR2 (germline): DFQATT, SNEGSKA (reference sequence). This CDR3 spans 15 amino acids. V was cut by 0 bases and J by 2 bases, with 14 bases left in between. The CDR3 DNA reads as TGCAGTGCTAGAGATCCTGGGGGGGCACCCTACGAGCAGTACTTC. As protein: CSARDPGGAPYEQYF.